The clone carrying this TCR beta chain has a count of ten or more. Its antigen is unknown. This record comes from a study of T cell repertoires in cytomegalovirus infection. The wider study: A matching HLA type, together with CMV infection, was signaled by public TCR beta signatures. General study findings and limits: HLA-C-restricted CMV-specific TCR beta clonotypes were dominant in the ex vivo response.

The V end lost 0 bases, the J end lost 1 base, and 9 bases lay between the germline ends. CDR1 and CDR2 (germline): LNHNV, YYDKDF (reference sequence). This CDR3 has 15 amino acids. Using its own MiXCR run on the reads, TCRdb lists one record per CDR3 protein. The sample comprises around 100,000 distinct CDR3 sequences, around 10% of which are singletons, and roughly 29% rests with the top ten. The sample comprised PBMCs, sequenced either directly or after in vitro stimulation (not recorded which). The J gene is TRBJ1-1, the V gene TRBV15, with D unresolved. The source of this sequence is a human donor in good health (CMV status not recorded). Some clones in this sample may be carry-over from other donors' samples. The CDR3 coding sequence is TGTGCCACCAGCAGAGATATGGCAGGGAACACTGAAGCTTTCTTT. It codes for CATSRDMAGNTEAFF.